This TCR beta chain was identified in a study of T cell responses to AZD1222 COVID-19 vaccine. There are 13 residues in the CDR3. The germline V and J ends were trimmed by 6 bases and 4 bases, with 13 bases remaining between them. Germline V gene data show CDR1 as SQVTM and CDR2 as ANQGSEA. Sequencing was performed with immunoSEQ multiplex PCR; in TCRdb, only in-frame clones are kept and a portion is missing. The sample yields under 150,000 clones, approximately 90% seen once. The sequencing used peripheral blood, collected on day 0 of AZD1222 vaccination. This TCR was recovered from an adult in good health. The rearrangement links TRBV29-1 to TRBJ1-5; possibly TRBD1 for D (6 bases). This CDR3 is CSVADSENQPQHF. Here the CDR3 DNA reads TGCAGCGTCGCGGACAGTGAGAATCAGCCCCAGCATTTT. The variable domain in full, with the rest retrieved from reference TRBV29-1 and TRBJ1-5, is SAVISQKPSRDICQRGTSLTIQCQVDSQVTMMFWYRQQPGQSLTLIATANQGSEATYESGFVIDKFPISRPNLTFSTLTVSNMSPEDSSIYLCSVADSENQPQHFGDGTRLSIL.